The 28 T cell receptor beta chains below were found in one sample sequenced in a study of OX40 agonist ivuxolimab in advanced cancers. The table came from immunoSEQ multiplex PCR; TCRdb's copy has only in-frame clones and leaves some out. This table has fewer than 60,000 clones, 75% to 90% appearing once. Sequenced material: CD4+ or CD8+ T cells sorted from blood, taken in a trial of the OX40 agonist ivuxolimab. The receptors stem from an adult with an advanced solid tumor such as melanoma, head and neck, liver or kidney cancer.

The V call is TRBV6-6, the J call TRBJ1-1; perhaps TRBD1 as D (6 bases). CDR1 is MNHNY and CDR2 is SVGAGI in the germline V gene (reference sequence). The CDR3 is 11 amino acids. Deletions cut 6 bases from V and 8 bases from J, with 10 bases between. CDR3 loop: CASSLDREAFF. The CDR3, as DNA: TGTGCCAGCAGCCTCGACAGGGAAGCTTTCTTT.

V usage is TRBV5-1 and J usage is TRBJ2-1, with TRBD1 identical over 7 bases. V was clipped by 4 bases and J by 5 bases; unmatched bases: 9. Germline CDR1 is SGHRS and CDR2 is YFSETQ. The CDR3 has 15 residues. For the CDR3, the DNA is TGCGCCAGCAGCCTGCAGACAGGGTTTCACAATGAGCAGTTCTTC. It is translated as CASSLQTGFHNEQFF.

The V and J genes are TRBV4-3 and TRBJ1-5; no reliable D call. V lost 0 bases to trimming and J lost 7 bases, with 13 bases between them. The length of the CDR3 is 15 residues. Per germline, CDR1 LGHNA and CDR2 YSLEER. CDR3 in amino acids: CASSQDPMGAQPQHF. Written as DNA, the CDR3 is TGCGCCAGCAGCCAAGATCCAATGGGAGCCCAGCCCCAGCATTTT.

The chain couples TRBV5-1 to TRBJ2-5, with 9 bases identical to TRBD1. CDR1 SGHRS and CDR2 YFSETQ come from the germline V gene. The CDR3 runs 14 residues. The ends lost 4 bases at V and 5 bases at J; junction bases unmatched: 6. The CDR3 region is CASSLTGGIETQYF. In DNA form, the CDR3 reads TGCGCCAGCAGCCTAACAGGGGGCATCGAGACCCAGTACTTC. The full variable domain, in which reference TRBV5-1 and TRBJ2-5 provide the parts outside the CDR3, is KAGVTQTPRYLIKTRGQQVTLSCSPISGHRSVSWYQQTPGQGLQFLFEYFSETQRNKGNFPGRFSGRQFSNSRSEMNVSTLELGDSALYLCASSLTGGIETQYFGPGTRLLVL.

The gene calls are TRBV11-2 and TRBJ2-7; D remains unclear. This CDR3 contains 14 residues. Germline CDR1 reads SGHAT; CDR2 reads FQNNGV. The germline V and J ends were trimmed by 3 bases and 3 bases, with 12 bases remaining between them. The CDR3, as DNA: TGTGCCAGCAGCTTTACCGGCGGCCTCTACGAGCAGTACTTC. Amino acids: CASSFTGGLYEQYF.

The rearrangement uses TRBV7-2 and TRBJ2-7; TRBD2 matches 7 bases. CDR1 and CDR2 (germline): SGHTA, FQGNSA. The J segment lost 2 bases and the V segment lost 3 bases, leaving 4 bases of the junction unmatched. This CDR3 contains 14 residues. The CDR3 loop reads CASSFGRGAYEQYF. DNA for the CDR3: TGTGCCAGCAGCTTTGGCCGGGGGGCCTACGAGCAGTACTTC.

V gene TRBV2 combines with J gene TRBJ2-5, with D possibly matching TRBD1 (7 bases). V was pared by 11 bases and J by 7 bases, with 17 bases between. Per the germline V gene, CDR1 is SNHLY and CDR2 is FYNNEI. The CDR3 contains 12 residues. CDR3 protein: CASRGVRGTQYF. The CDR3 coding sequence is TGTGCCTCCAGGGGGGTCCGCGGGACCCAGTACTTC. The variable domain in full, with the rest retrieved from reference TRBV2 and TRBJ2-5, is EPEVTQTPSHQVTQMGQEVILRCVPISNHLYFYWYRQILGQKVEFLVSFYNNEISEKSEIFDDQFSVERPDGSNFTLKIRSTKLEDSAMYFCASRGVRGTQYFGPGTRLLVL.

The genes are TRBV7-9 and TRBJ2-7; TRBD1 is a possible D gene (6 bases). The CDR3 length is 14 residues. CDR1 and CDR2 from the germline V gene are SEHNR and FQNEAQ (reference sequence). V lost 3 bases to trimming and J lost 6 bases, with 15 bases between them. The CDR3 loop is CASSLGQAFVEQYF. DNA for the CDR3: TGTGCCAGCAGCTTGGGACAAGCCTTTGTCGAGCAGTACTTC.

This chain uses TRBV11-2 with TRBJ2-5; D not resolved. The germline CDR1 and CDR2 sequences are SGHAT and FQNNGV. V lost 3 bases and J 5 bases, leaving 10 bases between the germline ends. CDR3 size: 13 residues. The CDR3 region is CASSLVGRETQYF. The CDR3 region has the DNA TGTGCCAGCAGCTTGGTAGGGCGGGAGACCCAGTACTTC.

The chain is built from TRBV5-8 and TRBJ2-1; D possibly corresponds to TRBD2 (6 bases). The CDR3 length is 16 residues. Looked up from germline, CDR1 is SGHTS and CDR2 is YDEGEE. The V gene lost 1 base and the J gene lost 3 bases, with 14 bases spanning the gap. In DNA form, the CDR3 reads TGTGCCAGCAGCTTGTCGCTCGGGGAGGTCTACAATGAGCAGTTCTTC. It specifies CASSLSLGEVYNEQFF.

CDR3 bases: TGTGCCAGCAGTAGGTCCGGTGGTACTGAAAAACTGTTTTTT. Its protein product is CASSRSGGTEKLFF. The J gene is TRBJ1-4, the V gene TRBV6-6; the D is unclear. Trimming took off 5 bases at V and 7 bases at J, with 14 bases between the two ends. The CDR3 totals 14 residues. Germline CDR1 is MNHNY and CDR2 is SVGAGI (reference sequence).

This clone came up a few times. CDR3 DNA sequence: TGTGCCAGCAGGCGGGAGCTTAGCACAGATACGCAGTATTTT. Protein product: CASRRELSTDTQYF. V gene TRBV5-4 combines with J gene TRBJ2-3; 7 bases are shared with TRBD2. The length of the CDR3 is 14 residues. CDR1 is SGHNT, CDR2 YYREEE, per germline (reference sequence). Losses at the gene ends were 5 bases for V and 0 bases for J; bases not matched to a gene: 3.

The chain is built from TRBV14 and TRBJ2-7; D call uncertain. V was trimmed by 2 bases and J by 1 base, leaving 9 bases between them. Germline values: CDR1 SGHDN, CDR2 FVKESK. This CDR3 spans 14 amino acids. The DNA of the CDR3 is TGTGCCAGCAGCCAAATGAAAGGTTCCTACGAGCAGTACTTC. It translates to CASSQMKGSYEQYF.

The gene calls are TRBV10-3 and TRBJ2-1; TRBD2 agrees at 12 bases. CDR3 length: 15 amino acids. Germline CDR1 reads ENHRY; CDR2 reads SYGVKD. The ends lost 9 bases at V and 4 bases at J; junction bases unmatched: 7. The CDR3, as DNA: TGTGCCATGAGCCGACTAGCGGGGGAGTACAATGAGCAGTTCTTC. It yields the protein CAMSRLAGEYNEQFF.

The rearrangement joins TRBV15 to TRBJ2-1, with a weak D call TRBD1 (5 bases). The length of the CDR3 is 17 residues. Deletions cut 2 bases from V and 6 bases from J, with 20 bases between. Germline CDR1 and CDR2: LNHNV and YYDKDF (reference sequence). The CDR3 here is CATSRRLGGVGLNEQFF. The DNA of the CDR3 is TGTGCCACCAGCAGACGGTTGGGTGGGGTGGGGCTCAATGAGCAGTTCTTC. Filled out from reference TRBV15 and TRBJ2-1, the complete variable domain reads DAMVIQNPRYQVTQFGKPVTLSCSQTLNHNVMYWYQQKSSQAPKLLFHYYDKDFNNEADTPDNFQSRRPNTSFCFLDIRSPGLGDTAMYLCATSRRLGGVGLNEQFFGPGTRLTVL.

The chain has TRBV4-1 and TRBJ1-2, with 7 bases lining up with TRBD1. V lost 3 bases, J lost 8 bases, and 9 bases stayed unmatched. Germline V gene sequence: CDR1 MGHRA, CDR2 YSYEKL. This CDR3 is built from 14 residues. CDR3 protein: CASSQVQGHWGYTF. The CDR3 DNA reads TGCGCCAGCAGCCAGGTACAGGGGCATTGGGGCTACACCTTC.

The V gene is TRBV6-1, the J gene TRBJ2-7, with 8 bases aligning to TRBD2. V lost 5 bases to trimming and J lost 4 bases; unmatched junction nucleotides: 7. The CDR3 is made up of 14 amino acids. CDR1 is MNHNS and CDR2 is SASEGT in the germline V gene. CDR3 sequence reads: CASSLREGLYEQYF. The CDR3 nucleotides are TGTGCCAGCAGTCTCCGGGAGGGCCTTTACGAGCAGTACTTC.

This chain joins TRBV6-4 and TRBJ2-2, with unresolved D. This CDR3 has 13 amino acids. Trimming stripped 6 bases from V and 6 bases from J, with 11 bases between. Germline CDR1 and CDR2: MRHNA and SNTAGT. CDR3 sequence: CASSHYPAGELFF. CDR3 sequence (DNA): TGTGCCAGCAGCCACTACCCAGCCGGGGAGCTGTTTTTT.

This chain uses TRBV5-4 with TRBJ2-5; 12 nucleotides line up with TRBD2. With V trimmed by 4 bases and J by 2 bases, 9 bases remained unmatched. Looked up from germline, CDR1 is SGHNT and CDR2 is YYREEE (reference sequence). CDR3 length: 17 amino acids. CDR3 residues: CASSIGTSGLAQETQYF. The CDR3 nucleotides are TGTGCCAGCAGCATAGGGACTAGCGGGTTGGCACAAGAGACCCAGTACTTC.

The V gene is TRBV7-2, the J gene TRBJ2-1; 9 nucleotides align to TRBD2. The CDR3 has 16 amino acids. CDR1 and CDR2 (germline): SGHTA, FQGNSA. The V gene end was trimmed by 5 bases and the J gene end by 7 bases; junction bases not matched to a gene: 12. The CDR3 nucleotides read TGTGCCAGCAGCCTCCATAGCGGGAGATTTAGAAATGAGCAGTTCTTC. This translates into CASSLHSGRFRNEQFF. Drawing the rest from reference TRBV7-2 and TRBJ2-1, the complete variable domain is GAGVSQSPSNKVTEKGKDVELRCDPISGHTALYWYRQSLGQGLEFLIYFQGNSAPDKSGLPSDRFSAERTGGSVSTLTIQRTQQEDSAVYLCASSLHSGRFRNEQFFGPGTRLTVL.

V gene TRBV27 combines with J gene TRBJ2-7; 8 nucleotides line up with TRBD2. Germline V CDR1 and CDR2: MNHEY, SMNVEV (reference sequence). V shed 3 bases, J shed 2 bases, and the junction held 12 bases outside the gene matches. The CDR3 runs 17 residues. The CDR3 bases are TGTGCCAGCAGTTTTTCATCTGGTTCGGGGGGGCCCTACGAGCAGTACTTC. It translates to CASSFSSGSGGPYEQYF.

This clone was picked up one time. The V call is TRBV6-5, the J call TRBJ2-7; 12 bases are shared with TRBD1. Per the germline V gene, CDR1 is MNHEY and CDR2 is SVGAGI. With V trimmed by 7 bases and J by 2 bases, 3 bases remained unmatched. This CDR3 is 14 amino acids long. CDR3 residues: CASKGTGGAYEQYF. CDR3 sequence (DNA): TGTGCCAGCAAAGGGACAGGGGGCGCCTACGAGCAGTACTTC.

The V gene is TRBV15, the J gene TRBJ2-1; D possibly corresponds to TRBD1 (6 bases). Between the trimmed V and J ends, which lost 0 bases and 9 bases, there was a span of 15 bases. Germline V gene lookup returns CDR1 LNHNV and CDR2 YYDKDF (reference sequence). The CDR3 loop spans 15 amino acids. Here the CDR3 reads CATSRDPGTTGEQFF. In DNA, the CDR3 is TGTGCCACCAGCAGAGATCCCGGGACAACGGGTGAGCAGTTCTTC. Supplemented by reference TRBV15 and TRBJ2-1, the full variable domain reads DAMVIQNPRYQVTQFGKPVTLSCSQTLNHNVMYWYQQKSSQAPKLLFHYYDKDFNNEADTPDNFQSRRPNTSFCFLDIRSPGLGDTAMYLCATSRDPGTTGEQFFGPGTRLTVL.

The table lists this clone with a few counts. The CDR3 here is CASSHSRDSIYEQYF. The CDR3 coding sequence is TGTGCCAGCAGCCACAGCCGGGACAGTATCTACGAGCAGTACTTC. V usage is TRBV7-2 and J usage is TRBJ2-7; 7 bases match TRBD1. V lost 5 bases and J lost 3; bases outside the gene matches: 10. The CDR3 spans 15 residues. Germline V gene data show CDR1 as SGHTA and CDR2 as FQGNSA.

This clone has a single count. The junction does not match germline at one end; this may be a read error. The rearrangement uses TRBV18 and TRBJ2-5; D not resolved. The CDR3 is 13 amino acids. The germline V gene has CDR1 KGHSH and CDR2 LQKENI. The CDR3 DNA is TGTGCCAGCTCAAATTCCGACCAGGAGACCCAGTACTTC. It specifies CASSNSDQETQYF.

In this sample, this clone turned up a few times. The genes are TRBV28 and TRBJ2-1, with TRBD2 as a possible D gene (6 bases). The V end lost 10 bases, the J end lost 7 bases, and 14 bases lay between the germline ends. The CDR3 is made up of 12 amino acids. Per the germline V gene, CDR1 is MDHEN and CDR2 is SYDVKM. CDR3 nucleotide sequence: TGTGCCACCATGCGGGGTAAGAATGAGCAGTTCTTC. It encodes CATMRGKNEQFF.

The chain is built from TRBV2 and TRBJ2-1; D is perhaps TRBD2 (6 bases). This CDR3 spans 16 amino acids. V was clipped by 6 bases and J by 7 bases, with 22 bases between them. Germline lookup yields CDR1 SNHLY and CDR2 FYNNEI. The CDR3 protein is CASSDLTRTTGNEQFF. In nucleotides, the CDR3 is TGTGCCAGCAGCGACTTGACTAGGACCACCGGTAATGAGCAGTTCTTC.

The rearrangement joins TRBV29-1 to TRBJ2-1; 8 bases are a match to TRBD1. Trimming took 3 bases from V and 6 from J; bases not matched to a gene: 7. Germline loops: CDR1 SQVTM, CDR2 ANQGSEA. This CDR3 region has 14 residues. The CDR3 DNA is TGCAGCGTTGACCTTGGGACAGGTGGCAATGAGCAGTTCTTC. Translation gives CSVDLGTGGNEQFF.